The sequence of this T cell receptor beta chain was determined in a study of T cell changes during pregnancy in multiple sclerosis. The V gene lost 6 bases and the J gene lost 2 bases, with 20 bases spanning the gap. Germline lookup yields CDR1 LNHNV and CDR2 YYDKDF (reference sequence). CDR3 size: 16 residues. Some clones are missing from TCRdb's copy, which holds only in-frame ones; the method was immunoSEQ multiplex PCR. The repertoire holds more than 35,000 clones, with about 92% as singletons. The chain carries TRBV15 and TRBJ2-7; D might be TRBD1 (5 bases). Source: CD8+ T cells from peripheral blood mononuclear cells, taken in the third trimester of pregnancy. The origin of this receptor is a female donor with multiple sclerosis, enrolled in a pregnancy study. CDR3 coding DNA: TGTGCCACCAGGAAGTTAAGCGACAGTCGAGCCTACGAGCAGTACTTC. As protein: CATRKLSDSRAYEQYF.